The clone carrying this TCR beta chain was found a few times. No antigen is known for it. The data originate from a study of CD8+ T cells in alopecia areata. Study outcomes and limitations: Normal skin's resident alphabeta T cells are also sequenced in scalp samples. Normal scalp had lower clonality than lesional scalp, with alopecia totalis/universalis lesions showing this most strongly. Between patients, shared TCR sequences were less clear than in mice. This was possibly due in part to HLA diversity in the patient population.

RNA extraction was followed by reverse transcription into cDNA, which acted as the sequencing template. The table came from immunoSEQ multiplex PCR; TCRdb's copy has only in-frame clones and leaves some out. The sample holds approximately 30,000 clones; roughly 60% are singletons and the top ten take roughly 18%. Trimming left V 0 bases short and J 5 bases short, with 8 bases between. Per germline, CDR1 MRHNA and CDR2 SNTAGT. The CDR3 spans 14 residues. The TCR was taken from a human donor with alopecia areata. The J gene is TRBJ2-1, the V gene TRBV6-4, with D hard to call. Sequences were obtained from NKG2D-high CD8+ T cells sorted from blood. DNA of the CDR3: TGTGCCAGCAGTGACTCGGGAACTCACAATGAGCAGTTCTTC. Its protein is CASSDSGTHNEQFF.